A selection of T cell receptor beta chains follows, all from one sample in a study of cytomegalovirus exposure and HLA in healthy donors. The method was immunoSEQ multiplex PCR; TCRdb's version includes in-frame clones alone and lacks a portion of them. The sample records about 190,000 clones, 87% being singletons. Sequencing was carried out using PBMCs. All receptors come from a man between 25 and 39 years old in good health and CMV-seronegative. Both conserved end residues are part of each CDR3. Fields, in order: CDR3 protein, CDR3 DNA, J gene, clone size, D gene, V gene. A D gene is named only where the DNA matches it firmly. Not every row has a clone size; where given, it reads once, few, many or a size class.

CASSDLGTGTDTQYF | TGTGCCAGCAGTGATTTAGGGACAGGCACAGATACGCAGTATTTT | TRBJ2-3 | NA | TRBD1 | TRBV2
CASSYTDRGETQYF | TGTGCCAGCAGTTACACGGACAGGGGAGAGACCCAGTACTTC | TRBJ2-5 | NA | TRBD1 | TRBV6-5
CASKVDRGASQPQHF | TGTGCCAGTAAAGTTGATCGGGGGGCTTCTCAGCCCCAGCATTTT | TRBJ1-5 | NA | NA | TRBV19
CASTDKARGTDTQYF | TGTGCCAGCACCGACAAAGCCCGGGGGACAGATACGCAGTATTTT | TRBJ2-3 | NA | NA | TRBV28
CAISELGGGSPLHF | TGTGCCATCAGTGAGTTGGGGGGAGGCTCACCCCTCCACTTT | TRBJ1-6 | NA | NA | TRBV10-3
CASSLDRVGVNSPLHF | TGCGCCAGCAGCTTGGACAGGGTCGGGGTCAATTCACCCCTCCACTTT | TRBJ1-6 | NA | NA | TRBV5-1
CASSLDQKLAGSQPETQYF | TGTGCCAGCAGCTTAGATCAAAAGTTAGCGGGATCCCAGCCTGAGACCCAGTACTTC | TRBJ2-5 | NA | TRBD2 | TRBV11-2
CASSPAGGPAKNIQYF | TGTGCCAGCAGCCCTGCGGGGGGGCCAGCCAAAAACATTCAGTACTTC | TRBJ2-4 | NA | TRBD2 | TRBV7-2
CASNRDRANQPQHF | TGTGCCAGCAACCGGGACAGGGCTAATCAGCCCCAGCATTTT | TRBJ1-5 | NA | TRBD1 | TRBV2
CASSRRDYNSPLHF | TGTGCCAGCAGCCGCAGGGACTATAATTCACCCCTCCACTTT | TRBJ1-6 | NA | NA | TRBV7-9
CASREDRTTDTQYF | TGTGCCAGTAGGGAGGACAGAACCACAGATACGCAGTATTTT | TRBJ2-3 | NA | NA | TRBV19
CASSTGWNRPDTQYF | TGTGCCAGCAGCACCGGGTGGAATCGGCCAGATACGCAGTATTTT | TRBJ2-3 | once | NA | TRBV7-9
CASSLEWDGDRNVGGYTF | TGTGCCAGCAGCTTAGAGTGGGATGGGGACAGGAACGTAGGCGGCTACACCTTC | TRBJ1-2 | few | TRBD1 | TRBV7-8
CASNLSQGIQYF | TGTGCCAGCAACTTATCACAGGGTATTCAGTACTTC | TRBJ2-4 | NA | NA | TRBV7-2
CATSRDNGQPQHF | TGTGCCACCAGCAGAGATAACGGTCAGCCCCAGCATTTT | TRBJ1-5 | NA | NA | TRBV15
CASSLTGAYEQYF | TGTGCCAGCAGTTTGACGGGAGCCTACGAGCAGTACTTC | TRBJ2-7 | NA | NA | TRBV28
CASSAGPYLYEQYF | TGTGCCAGTAGTGCGGGCCCTTACCTCTACGAGCAGTACTTC | TRBJ2-7 | NA | NA | TRBV19
CASSLEVGDRGQHF | TGTGCCAGCAGCTTAGAAGTAGGCGACAGGGGTCAGCATTTT | TRBJ1-5 | NA | TRBD1 | TRBV7-2
CASSEPGQQETQYF | TGTGCCAGCAGTGAGCCCGGACAGCAAGAGACCCAGTACTTC | TRBJ2-5 | NA | NA | TRBV6-5
CASSLGGLPYNEQFF | TGTGCCAGCAGCTTAGGGGGACTACCTTACAATGAGCAGTTCTTC | TRBJ2-1 | NA | TRBD2 | TRBV7-2
CASSKQGYPGELFF | TGTGCCAGTAGTAAACAGGGATACCCCGGGGAGCTGTTTTTT | TRBJ2-2 | NA | NA | TRBV19
CASSLGGGQLGGYTF | TGTGCCAGCAGTTTAGGCGGGGGGCAGCTTGGTGGCTACACCTTC | TRBJ1-2 | NA | NA | TRBV28
CASSLSTMSGYEQYF | TGTGCCAGTAGCCTCTCTACGATGTCGGGGTACGAGCAGTACTTC | TRBJ2-7 | NA | NA | TRBV19
CASSFAGTGELFF | TGTGCCAGTAGTTTCGCAGGCACCGGGGAGCTGTTTTTT | TRBJ2-2 | NA | NA | TRBV19
CASSSDRHEKLFF | TGTGCCAGCAGTTCGGACAGACATGAAAAACTGTTTTTT | TRBJ1-4 | NA | NA | TRBV7-9
CASTGQGYEQYF | TGTGCCAGCACCGGACAGGGCTACGAGCAGTACTTC | TRBJ2-7 | NA | TRBD1 | TRBV6-4
CASSTDSNYGYTF | TGTGCCAGCAGTACTGACAGCAACTATGGCTACACCTTC | TRBJ1-2 | NA | NA | TRBV6-1
CAISEEHPNSPLHF | TGTGCCATCAGTGAAGAACATCCCAATTCACCCCTCCACTTT | TRBJ1-6 | NA | NA | TRBV10-3
CASSLSRSNYGYTF | TGTGCCAGCAGCTTAAGCCGCTCCAACTATGGCTACACCTTC | TRBJ1-2 | NA | NA | TRBV7-8
CASSVLRFF | TGTGCCAGCAGCGTACTGCGGTTCTTC | TRBJ2-1 | NA | NA | TRBV9
CASSAGAGGSTETQYF | TGCGCCAGCAGCGCTGGGGCTGGCGGGAGTACAGAGACCCAGTACTTC | TRBJ2-5 | NA | TRBD2 | TRBV5-1
CASSQDPDRVGEQFF | TGTGCCAGCAGCCAAGATCCGGACAGGGTGGGTGAGCAGTTCTTC | TRBJ2-1 | NA | TRBD1 | TRBV14
CASSVGASGMNTEAFF | TGTGCCAGCAGCGTAGGAGCATCGGGGATGAACACTGAAGCTTTCTTT | TRBJ1-1 | NA | NA | TRBV9
CASSYGRGYNQPQHF | TGTGCCAGCAGTTACGGTCGGGGATACAATCAGCCCCAGCATTTT | TRBJ1-5 | NA | NA | TRBV6-6
CASSLALTGVVYNEQFF | TGTGCCAGCAGTTTAGCCTTGACAGGGGTGGTGTACAATGAGCAGTTCTTC | TRBJ2-1 | few | TRBD1 | TRBV28
CASSPIPAGGPGKFF | TGTGCCAGCTCACCAATTCCAGCGGGAGGGCCAGGGAAGTTCTTC | TRBJ2-1 | few | TRBD2 | TRBV18
CASSLSGHLGNTIYF | TGTGCCAGCAGTTTATCGGGACATCTAGGAAACACCATATATTTT | TRBJ1-3 | NA | NA | TRBV28
CASSLRMGRTEAFF | TGTGCCAGTAGCTTAAGGATGGGCAGGACTGAAGCTTTCTTT | TRBJ1-1 | NA | NA | TRBV19
CASSRGGLAGGNEQFF | TGTGCCAGCAGCCGCGGCGGACTAGCGGGAGGAAATGAGCAGTTCTTC | TRBJ2-1 | NA | TRBD2 | TRBV28
CAISESSGRWNEQFF | TGTGCCATCAGTGAGTCCAGCGGGAGATGGAATGAGCAGTTCTTC | TRBJ2-1 | NA | TRBD2 | TRBV10-3
CASSPGTEYQPQHF | TGTGCCAGCAGCCCCGGGACAGAGTATCAGCCCCAGCATTTT | TRBJ1-5 | NA | TRBD1 | TRBV2